The clone carrying this T cell receptor (beta chain) has only a few counts. What it binds is not known. Employing constant-segment primers, 5'RACE generated TCR alpha and TCR beta cDNA libraries bearing sample barcodes and UMIs. TCRdb itself ran the 5' RACE reads through MiXCR, one entry per CDR3 protein. Of roughly 190,000 distinct CDR3 sequences listed, around 17% were seen once; the top ten hold roughly 2.6%. The data belong to a study of T-cell memory formation after mild COVID-19. About the research overall: Across donors, TCR clusters were largely donor specific. Overall study results and limits: The finding that pre-infection memory included some responding clones suggested that cross-reactive memory joined.

The sequenced sample was PBMCs or a T cell subset sorted from them (not recorded which). The TCR comes from an adult woman who had mild COVID-19 (a few samples of this study predate the infection). Cell type and time point are not known.

CDR3 sequence (DNA): TGTGCCAGCAGCTCAATAATTAGCTCCTACAATGAGCAGTTCTTC. Protein product: CASSSIISSYNEQFF. J is TRBJ2-1 and V is TRBV7-6; D uncertain. This CDR3 has 15 amino acids. Trimming stripped 4 bases from V and 0 bases from J, with 10 bases between. Per germline, CDR1 SGHVS and CDR2 FNYEAQ.